The clone carrying this TCR beta chain has only a few counts. Antigen unknown. This record belongs to a study of fetal regulatory T cell absence and autoimmunity. The assay was immunoSEQ multiplex PCR, and TCRdb's table has in-frame clones only and misses some. This sample yields about 50,000 clones, of which about 80% are seen a single time; 0.41% belongs to the top ten. Whole-study results and caveats: Pancreas and cord blood did not differ much in TRB family usage. Oligoclonal TCR enrichment in pancreas over cord blood reached over 90-fold for some clones.

The TCR originated in a newborn boy with IPEX syndrome. The specimen was cord blood.

CDR3 protein: CASSQEQGFSYEQYF. CDR3 in DNA: TGCGCCAGCAGCCAAGAACAGGGGTTCTCCTACGAGCAGTACTTC. The chain is built from TRBV4-3 and TRBJ2-7; 7 bases align to TRBD1. The CDR3 spans 15 residues. Germline V gives CDR1 LGHNA, CDR2 YSLEER. V gave up 0 bases and J gave up 0 bases; unmatched junction bases: 2.